Shown below are 20 T cell receptor beta chains from a single sample sequenced in a study of cytomegalovirus exposure and HLA in healthy donors. The PCR ran on 60 Vbeta and 13 Jbeta primers. TCRdb keeps only in-frame clones here, not all; method: immunoSEQ multiplex PCR. The sample carries about 110,000 clones, over 75% recorded once. The specimen was PBMCs. Receptors were obtained from a woman between 18 and 30 years old in good health and CMV-seronegative.

V gene TRBV4-3 combines with J gene TRBJ1-3; D possibly corresponds to TRBD1 (6 bases). The CDR3 sequence is 17 residues long. CDR1 is LGHNA, CDR2 YSLEER, per germline. Trimming stripped 4 bases from V and 0 bases from J, with 16 bases between. CDR3: CASSRTADRISGNTIYF. CDR3 nucleotide sequence: TGCGCCAGCAGCCGGACTGCTGACAGGATCTCTGGAAACACCATATATTTT.

V usage is TRBV27 and J usage is TRBJ2-2; 7 nucleotides line up with TRBD2. With V trimmed by 8 bases and J by 5 bases, 8 bases remained unmatched. Per the germline V gene, CDR1 is MNHEY and CDR2 is SMNVEV (reference sequence). The CDR3 is 14 residues long. This chain's CDR3 is CASVPSGLTGELFF. DNA for the CDR3: TGTGCCAGCGTACCTAGCGGACTTACCGGGGAGCTGTTTTTT.

This chain links TRBV9 with TRBJ2-7; 9 bases agree with TRBD1. Trimming removed 4 bases from V and 2 bases from J; junction bases left unmatched: 7. This CDR3 contains 15 residues. CDR1 and CDR2 (germline): SGDLS, YYNGEE. CDR3 loop: CASSHAGTGTYEQYF. The CDR3 DNA follows: TGTGCCAGCAGCCACGCCGGGACAGGGACCTACGAGCAGTACTTC.

This clone appeared a few times. CDR3 sequence (DNA): TGTGCCTGGAGCCGGGGTACAAACACTGAAGCTTTCTTT. This sequence encodes CAWSRGTNTEAFF. The chain combines TRBV30 with TRBJ1-1, with D unresolved. V was trimmed by 3 bases and J by 2 bases, leaving 10 bases between them. The germline V gene encodes CDR1 GTSNPN and CDR2 SVGIG (reference sequence). This CDR3 has 13 amino acids. The full variable domain, with the rest looked up from reference TRBV30 and TRBJ1-1, is SQTIHQWPATLVQPVGSPLSLECTVEGTSNPNLYWYRQAAGRGLQLLFYSVGIGQISSEVPQNLSASRPQDRQFILSSKKLLLSDSGFYLCAWSRGTNTEAFFGQGTRLTVV.

The chain carries TRBV2 and TRBJ1-1; 9 nucleotides match TRBD1. CDR1 and CDR2 (germline): SNHLY, FYNNEI. V dropped 5 bases and J dropped 1; count of bases not matched to a gene: 8. This CDR3 region has 16 residues. CDR3 sequence: CASSLRDRDRNTEAFF. The CDR3 bases are TGTGCCAGCAGTCTCCGGGACAGGGATCGGAACACTGAAGCTTTCTTT.

The sample holds a few counts of this clone. For the CDR3, the DNA is TGTGCCATCAGTGAAGGGGAGGAGAATCAGCCCCAGCATTTT. This encodes CAISEGEENQPQHF. The chain is built from TRBV10-3 and TRBJ1-5; D might be TRBD1 (5 bases). Trimming shortened V by 3 bases and J by 4 bases, and 10 bases separated the two germline ends. CDR3 length equals 14 residues. The germline gives CDR1 ENHRY, CDR2 SYGVKD.

The chain couples TRBV7-9 to TRBJ2-1; TRBD1 agrees at 7 bases. The CDR3 is 12 residues long. With 6 bases clipped from V and 10 bases from J, the junction kept 6 bases outside the gene matches. Looked up from germline, CDR1 is SEHNR and CDR2 is FQNEAQ (reference sequence). CDR3 in DNA: TGTGCCAGCAGTCCGACAGGGCGGGAGCAGTTCTTC. The encoded protein is CASSPTGREQFF. Supplemented by reference TRBV7-9 and TRBJ2-1, the full variable domain reads DTGVSQNPRHKITKRGQNVTFRCDPISEHNRLYWYRQTLGQGPEFLTYFQNEAQLEKSRLLSDRFSAERPKGSFSTLEIQRTEQGDSAMYLCASSPTGREQFFGPGTRLTVL.

The chain uses TRBV7-8 and TRBJ2-3; D perhaps matches TRBD2 (5 bases). This CDR3 has 15 amino acids. The V end lost 5 bases, the J end lost 2 bases, and 14 bases lay between the germline ends. Germline V gene data show CDR1 as SGHVS and CDR2 as FQNEAQ. The CDR3 DNA follows: TGTGCCAGCAGCCGTCCGCCGGGGTCCACAGATACGCAGTATTTT. This sequence encodes CASSRPPGSTDTQYF.

The chain is built from TRBV10-3 and TRBJ2-5, with a tentative D call TRBD2 (6 bases). Germline CDR1 and CDR2: ENHRY and SYGVKD. The CDR3 length is 15 residues. V was cut by 6 bases and J by 1 base, with 15 bases left in between. The CDR3 nucleotides are TGTGCCATCAGGGGGGGAGAAACCACCCAAGAGACCCAGTACTTC. This translates into CAIRGGETTQETQYF.

The genes are TRBV9 and TRBJ2-7; no clear D. CDR1 and CDR2 (germline): SGDLS, YYNGEE. This CDR3 region has 14 residues. V was trimmed by 0 bases and J by 6 bases, leaving 13 bases between them. CDR3 loop: CASSVEMLPSEQYF. In DNA form, the CDR3 reads TGTGCCAGCAGCGTAGAGATGCTGCCCAGCGAGCAGTACTTC.

V and J are TRBV7-9 and TRBJ2-5, with 11 bases fitting TRBD2. With V trimmed by 1 base and J by 11 bases, 9 bases remained unmatched. CDR3 length: 15 residues. From germline, CDR1 is SEHNR and CDR2 FQNEAQ (reference sequence). CDR3 amino acids: CASSLDLAGGRGQYF. The CDR3 nucleotides are TGTGCCAGCAGCTTAGATCTAGCGGGGGGACGTGGGCAGTACTTC.

The chain couples TRBV18 to TRBJ2-3; 9 positions match TRBD2. Per the germline V gene, CDR1 is KGHSH and CDR2 is LQKENI. V lost 4 bases and J lost 0; bases outside the gene matches: 2. The CDR3 loop spans 15 amino acids. The CDR3 spells CASSLTSGSTDTQYF. The CDR3 DNA is TGTGCCAGCTCACTTACTAGCGGGAGCACAGATACGCAGTATTTT.

V and J are TRBV6-1 and TRBJ2-5; D gene unclear. The V gene's germline CDR1 is MNHNS and CDR2 SASEGT. This CDR3 has 11 residues. The V and J ends lost 7 bases and 1 base respectively, with 4 bases between them. This CDR3 reads CASTFQETQYF. DNA of the CDR3: TGTGCCAGCACCTTCCAAGAGACCCAGTACTTC.

V usage is TRBV5-1 and J usage is TRBJ1-4; a possible D gene is TRBD1 (6 bases). The length of the CDR3 is 14 residues. V dropped 5 bases and J dropped 3 bases, with 11 bases sitting between them. Per the germline V gene, CDR1 is SGHRS and CDR2 is YFSETQ. The CDR3 here is CASRKDSPNEKLFF. In DNA, the CDR3 is TGCGCCAGCAGAAAGGACAGTCCTAATGAAAAACTGTTTTTT.

The chain uses TRBV9 and TRBJ1-2; 7 bases agree with TRBD1. V was clipped by 3 bases and J by 2 bases; unmatched bases: 7. The CDR3 spans 15 residues. Germline CDR1 SGDLS, CDR2 YYNGEE. The chain's CDR3 is CASSDGQEGNYGYTF. CDR3 nucleotides: TGTGCCAGCAGCGACGGACAGGAAGGCAACTATGGCTACACCTTC.

This clone appeared a few times. This chain joins TRBV19 and TRBJ2-1; 7 bases align to TRBD2. The CDR3 contains 17 residues. In germline, CDR1 is LNHDA, CDR2 SQIVND (reference sequence). J was trimmed by 1 base and V by 2 bases; bases with no gene match: 8. The CDR3 DNA reads TGTGCCAGTAGTATAACTTCTAGAGCGGGGTCCTACAATGAGCAGTTCTTC. Amino acid sequence: CASSITSRAGSYNEQFF.

This clone has just a few counts. The chain links TRBV2 to TRBJ2-2; 7 bases map to TRBD1. CDR3 size: 13 residues. The V gene's germline CDR1 is SNHLY and CDR2 FYNNEI. The ends lost 4 bases at V and 4 bases at J; junction bases unmatched: 0. CDR3: CASSGQGTGELFF. The CDR3 bases are TGTGCCAGCAGTGGACAGGGCACCGGGGAGCTGTTTTTT.

The genes are TRBV6-1 and TRBJ2-7, with a tentative D call TRBD1 (6 bases). Germline V gene data show CDR1 as MNHNS and CDR2 as SASEGT. CDR3 length: 15 amino acids. V lost 0 bases and J lost 0, with 9 bases in between. The CDR3 sequence: CASSEALGASYEQYV. The CDR3 coding sequence is TGTGCCAGCAGTGAAGCGCTGGGGGCCTCCTACGAGCAGTACGTC.

This rearrangement joins TRBV4-1 to TRBJ2-4; D gene ambiguous. CDR1 MGHRA and CDR2 YSYEKL come from the germline V gene. V lost 1 base to trimming and J lost 1 base, with 8 bases between them. This CDR3 has 15 residues. The DNA for the CDR3 is TGCGCCAGCAGCCAAGGAGGTATGGCCAAAAACATTCAGTACTTC. Translation gives CASSQGGMAKNIQYF.

The V and J genes are TRBV7-9 and TRBJ2-1; possibly TRBD2 for D (5 bases). The germline V and J ends were trimmed by 5 bases and 9 bases, with 20 bases remaining between them. The CDR3 covers 15 residues. The germline V gene has CDR1 SEHNR and CDR2 FQNEAQ (reference sequence). DNA of the CDR3: TGTGCCAGCAGCCCCCCGACAAGATCGAGCGGTGAGCAGTTCTTC. Its translation is CASSPPTRSSGEQFF.